This record concerns one T cell receptor (beta chain) sequence. Which antigen it targets is not known. Base qualities are not at hand, and no much larger clone is one base apart. Library creation used the immunoSEQ multiplex PCR assay. TCRdb mirrors the immuneACCESS table, restricted to in-frame sequences. Some clones are absent from its copies; in checked studies, under half trace to an unresolved V gene, and the reason for the others is unknown. Within this sample are more than 550,000 clones, with around 87% of them counted one time only. The leading ten clones occupy 0.009% to 0.0095% of the sample. V loses 6 bases at its end and J loses 4 bases; junction bases beyond the gene matches: 10. Measured from the cysteine to the phenylalanine, the CDR3 is 15 residues long. Only the CDR3 DNA stays, 45 bases, in frame from base 1. The germline V gene gives CDR1 as MDHEN and CDR2 as SYDVKM. This specimen comes from a study of shared T cell receptors in the human thymus (dated by TCRdb to about 2021). Study-level background: The study examined how the human thymus generates shared, self-reactive T-cell receptor alpha chains.

The same specimen was also included in a second study, on human thymus T cells. As that second paper reports: The donors were immunologically healthy infants in Finland who had open corrective cardiac surgery for congenital heart defects. The thymus tissue came from surgical resects taken out during corrective cardiac surgery. Both the thymic and the peripheral blood repertoires appeared to show biased V and J gene segment usage. According to the related research, thymic TCR repertoires were highly overlapping among unrelated individuals. The study described the TCR alpha and beta repertoires in about eight infant thymus samples and a few matching peripheral blood samples. Donor ages ranged from about 7 to 250 days, and the cohort comprised over 5 male and two female infants. After being mechanically released from the tissue, thymocytes were kept at -70 degrees C in pellets of about 8.5-32 million cells. Genomic DNA was extracted from frozen cell pellets with a QIAsymphony instrument. The immunoSEQ multiplex PCR assay was used to amplify the TCRB and TCRAD loci from a standardized amount of quality-controlled genomic DNA. The amplicons covered the V(D)J region and were long enough to include the CDR3 and to identify the V and J genes. The commercial immunoSEQ service was used to sequence amplicons on an Illumina platform. Primer bias and sequencing errors were corrected as previously described, and TCRAD and TCRB were defined on the basis of the IMGT database. Analysis of the repertoires was done with immunoSEQ Analyzer 3.0 and VDJTools and included basic statistics, V/J segment usage, diversity estimates, rarefaction and pairwise overlap. To estimate diversity, the Chao1, ChaoE, Efron-Thisted, Shannon and inverse Simpson indices were applied, and diversity was also estimated on datasets down-sampled to the smallest sample. Repertoire overlap was determined by strict matching of CDR3 nucleotide sequence, V gene and J gene, and Jaccard-based multidimensional scaling clustering was applied. On average, around 810,000 unique TCRB clonotypes were obtained from thymus samples, compared with approximately 80,000 from blood samples.

Sequencing used thymocytes. The chain uses TRBV28 and TRBJ1-2, and 8 bases in between align with TRBD1. The clonotype originates from a boy in the first two years of life with a congenital heart defect. Donor details come from another sample of the same person, matched by shared clones. The nucleotide sequence is given as TGTGCCAGCAGCGTTGACAGGGGAGCGTTCTATGGCTACACCTTC. It encodes CASSVDRGAFYGYTF.